This is a list of T cell receptor beta chains from one sample in a study of T cells expressing NK-cell markers. TCRdb re-called the 5' RACE reads and gives one entry per CDR3 protein, without DNA. The table for this sample gives about 260,000 distinct CDR3 sequences. The sample taken for sequencing was blood T cells: a sorted CD56 or NKG2C T cell subset, CD4+ or CD8+ T cells, or bulk PBMC T cells (not recorded which). The receptors were sampled from a woman aged 18-69 years in good health. CDR3s include the opening cysteine and the closing phenylalanine or tryptophan. Each record gives: V gene, J gene, CDR3 protein.

>TRBV20-1|TRBJ2-1
CSARGLAGGVRNEQFF
>TRBV7-9|TRBJ2-5
CASSREAGGGKTQYF
>TRBV20-1|TRBJ2-3
CSAREGTTVTDTQYF
>TRBV12-3/TRBV12-4|TRBJ1-2
CASTPGHYGYTF
>TRBV7-9|TRBJ2-3
CASSLSGTNPDTQYF
>TRBV6-5|TRBJ2-1
CASSYSQGAGEQFF
>TRBV6-1|TRBJ2-1
CASRRTGSRENEQFF
>TRBV6-1|TRBJ1-4
CASSRDRGFEKLFF
>TRBV12-3/TRBV12-4|TRBJ1-4
CASRQTGRDEKLFF
>TRBV20-1|TRBJ2-1
CSARIAGVGQFF
>TRBV6-2/TRBV6-3|TRBJ2-7
CASILGHEQYF
>TRBV20-1|TRBJ1-1
CSARDRTNTEAFF
>TRBV24-1|TRBJ2-5
CATSAGTGGGETQYF
>TRBV12-3/TRBV12-4|TRBJ2-7
CASTTFGMSYEQYF
>TRBV7-3|TRBJ2-3
CASSSSGSTDTQYF
>TRBV30|TRBJ1-4
CAWSGGSTNEKLFF
>TRBV4-2|TRBJ2-7
CASSQTWDARYEQYF
>TRBV12-3/TRBV12-4|TRBJ1-2
CASSRGTAFYGYTF
>TRBV12-3/TRBV12-4|TRBJ2-3
CASRVYGVGPTGTQYF
>TRBV20-1|TRBJ2-1
CSAKISGSYNEQFF
>TRBV18|TRBJ2-1
CASSPQGSSYNEQFF
>TRBV7-2|TRBJ2-3
CASSQAVDTQYF
>TRBV12-3/TRBV12-4|TRBJ2-2
CASRASGPGELFF